Listed here are 3 T cell receptor beta chains from one sample, sequenced in a study of blood T cells in healthy people across ages. A second PCR, run for 7 to 11 cycles, used a sample-barcoded 5' primer plus a J-beta primer mix. TCRdb itself ran the 5' RACE reads through MiXCR, one entry per CDR3 protein. The table has roughly 640,000 distinct CDR3 sequences, about 28% seen once. The sequenced sample was blood. These receptors came from a woman of 80 years or more in good health.

The chain combines TRBV29-1 with TRBJ2-5; 8 positions agree with TRBD1. Trimming removed 3 bases from V and 11 bases from J; junction bases left unmatched: 17. Germline V CDR1 and CDR2: SQVTM, ANQGSEA. The CDR3 has 15 amino acids. The CDR3 DNA sequence: TGCAGCGTTGAGACCAGGGGGCGCCGGTACAATGAGCAGTACTTC. Translating it yields CSVETRGRRYNEQYF. The variable domain in full, with the rest retrieved from reference TRBV29-1 and TRBJ2-5, is SAVISQKPSRDICQRGTSLTIQCQVDSQVTMMFWYRQQPGQSLTLIATANQGSEATYESGFVIDKFPISRPNLTFSTLTVSNMSPEDSSIYLCSVETRGRRYNEQYFGPGTRLLVL.

This clonotype was seen at least ten times. This sequence joins TRBV9 and TRBJ1-1; perhaps TRBD1 as D (5 bases). Germline V gene sequence: CDR1 SGDLS, CDR2 YYNGEE. This CDR3 has 16 amino acids. V lost 3 bases and J 7 bases, leaving 22 bases between the germline ends. This CDR3 is CASSAAGTPDGGEAFF. In nucleotides, the CDR3 is TGTGCCAGCAGCGCGGCCGGGACCCCCGATGGCGGTGAAGCTTTCTTT.

In its sample, this clonotype was seen a few times. V and J are TRBV19 and TRBJ1-1; D not certain. This CDR3 comprises 14 residues. Germline CDR1 reads LNHDA; CDR2 reads SQIVND (reference sequence). Trimming removed 7 bases from V and 1 base from J, with 13 bases in between. CDR3 amino acids: CASTLTNWNTEAFF. The CDR3 DNA reads as TGTGCCAGTACCCTGACAAATTGGAACACTGAAGCTTTCTTT.